The sequence of this T cell receptor beta chain was determined in a study of cytotoxic CD8 clonotypes in ibrutinib-treated CLL. Study conclusions and caveats: With treatment, public clonotypes, which were uncommon, either contracted or remained stable.

Assay used: immunoSEQ multiplex PCR; TCRdb lists only in-frame clones, some missing. The data contain roughly 45,000 clones, 60% to 80% of them singletons. The germline V gene has CDR1 ENHRY and CDR2 SYGVKD. The trim removed 0 bases at V and 4 bases at J, leaving 5 bases unmatched. CDR3 size: 15 residues. Turning to this clone: Antigen unknown.

This chain connects TRBV10-3 to TRBJ2-7, with 8 positions matching TRBD1. This specimen was PBMCs, taken after 24 months of ibrutinib treatment. The receptor was derived from a human donor with chronic lymphocytic leukemia. CDR3: CAISESAGGSYEQYF. CDR3 bases: TGTGCCATCAGTGAGTCTGCAGGGGGCTCGTACGAGCAGTACTTC.